These 10 T cell receptor beta chains came from one sample sequenced in a study of T cell repertoires in cytomegalovirus infection. TCRdb reanalysed the reads using MiXCR and keeps one entry per CDR3 protein. The sample lists 480,000 or so distinct CDR3 sequences; around 11% were seen once. The specimen sequenced was PBMCs. These TCRs come from a human donor in good health (CMV status not recorded). Some clones in this sample may be carry-over from other donors' samples.

This clonotype was recorded at least ten times. The CDR3 DNA is TGTGCCAGCAGTTTATGGGGGACTAAATCCTACGAGCAGTACTTC. Translating gives CASSLWGTKSYEQYF. The J gene is TRBJ2-7, the V gene TRBV28; 7 bases map to TRBD2. The CDR3 runs 15 residues. Germline trimming cut 0 bases from V and 1 base from J; bases unmatched to any gene: 3. Looked up from germline, CDR1 is MDHEN and CDR2 is SYDVKM.

This clonotype has more than one count but fewer than ten. The chain employs TRBV28 and TRBJ2-1; D is tentatively TRBD1 or TRBD2 (5 bases each). The ends were cut back, 8 bases at V and 6 bases at J, with 20 bases in the middle. The CDR3 totals 15 residues. Germline V lookup: CDR1 MDHEN, CDR2 SYDVKM. CDR3 residues: CASSGVGARGNEQFF. The CDR3 DNA follows: TGTGCCAGCTCTGGGGTAGGGGCCCGGGGCAATGAGCAGTTCTTC.

This chain links TRBV6-5 with TRBJ1-5; 8 bases fit TRBD1. Germline V CDR1 and CDR2: MNHEY, SVGAGI. Losses at the gene ends were 0 bases for V and 6 bases for J; bases not matched to a gene: 10. The CDR3 covers 17 residues. This CDR3 reads CASSYSTPGGGGQPQHF. CDR3 nucleotides: TGTGCCAGCAGTTACTCGACCCCAGGGGGCGGGGGTCAGCCCCAGCATTTT.

This clonotype was found many times. The chain combines TRBV12-3 or TRBV12-4 with TRBJ1-2; TRBD1 might be the D (5 bases). The CDR3 sequence is 13 residues long. Trimming took 7 bases from V and 8 from J, leaving 17 bases between them. The CDR3 DNA follows: TGTGCCAGCAAAAGAGCCGGGGCCGACGGCTACACCTTC. Protein product: CASKRAGADGYTF.

The V gene is TRBV7-9, the J gene TRBJ2-3; D perhaps matches TRBD2 (5 bases). The CDR3 has 16 residues. Trimming took off 4 bases at V and 1 base at J, with 15 bases between the two ends. Germline values: CDR1 SEHNR, CDR2 FQNEAQ (reference sequence). CDR3 bases: TGTGCCAGCAGCTCCCGGGGTGGCCCTCGCACAGATACGCAGTATTTT. This encodes CASSSRGGPRTDTQYF.

The chain links TRBV5-1 to TRBJ1-1; no clear D. The CDR3 is 14 residues long. V lost 0 bases to trimming and J lost 4 bases, with 10 bases between them. Germline V CDR1 and CDR2: SGHRS, YFSETQ. This CDR3 is CASSLVGWGTEAFF. In nucleotides, the CDR3 is TGCGCCAGCAGCTTGGTGGGTTGGGGCACTGAAGCTTTCTTT.

This rearrangement joins TRBV30 to TRBJ2-7; D is perhaps TRBD1 (5 bases). The germline V and J ends were trimmed by 0 bases and 4 bases, with 10 bases remaining between them. The germline CDR1 and CDR2 sequences are GTSNPN and SVGIG (reference sequence). The CDR3 totals 13 residues. Here the CDR3 DNA reads TGTGCCTGGAGTGTAGGGCAGGGTTACGAGCAGTACTTC. Encoded protein: CAWSVGQGYEQYF.

This clonotype appeared a few times. The chain combines TRBV27 with TRBJ1-2, with D possibly being TRBD1 (5 bases). Looked up from germline, CDR1 is MNHEY and CDR2 is SMNVEV (reference sequence). This CDR3 is built from 17 residues. Trimming cost V 3 bases and J 0 bases, with 17 bases left between them. CDR3 sequence (DNA): TGTGCCAGCAGTTTCTCCTCGGGGGGGGGGGCTAACTATGGCTACACCTTC. It translates to CASSFSSGGGANYGYTF.

This clonotype was seen a few times. The V and J genes are TRBV6-2 or TRBV6-3 and TRBJ2-3, with 8 bases lining up with TRBD2. The CDR3 consists of 14 residues. J lost 6 bases, V lost 5 bases, and 7 bases had no gene match. In germline, CDR1 is MNHEY, CDR2 SVGEGT. The CDR3, as DNA: TGTGCCAGCAGTCCCGGACTAGCTAAGGATACGCAGTATTTT. Its protein is CASSPGLAKDTQYF.

This chain uses TRBV7-3 with TRBJ2-7; 11 bases are a match to TRBD2. Germline V gives CDR1 SGHTA, CDR2 FQGTGA. The CDR3 spans 14 residues. V shed 4 bases and J 4 bases; nucleotides not matched to a gene: 3. CDR3 bases: TGTGCCAGCAGCTCTAGCGGGGGGAGGTACGAGCAGTACTTC. It codes for CASSSSGGRYEQYF.